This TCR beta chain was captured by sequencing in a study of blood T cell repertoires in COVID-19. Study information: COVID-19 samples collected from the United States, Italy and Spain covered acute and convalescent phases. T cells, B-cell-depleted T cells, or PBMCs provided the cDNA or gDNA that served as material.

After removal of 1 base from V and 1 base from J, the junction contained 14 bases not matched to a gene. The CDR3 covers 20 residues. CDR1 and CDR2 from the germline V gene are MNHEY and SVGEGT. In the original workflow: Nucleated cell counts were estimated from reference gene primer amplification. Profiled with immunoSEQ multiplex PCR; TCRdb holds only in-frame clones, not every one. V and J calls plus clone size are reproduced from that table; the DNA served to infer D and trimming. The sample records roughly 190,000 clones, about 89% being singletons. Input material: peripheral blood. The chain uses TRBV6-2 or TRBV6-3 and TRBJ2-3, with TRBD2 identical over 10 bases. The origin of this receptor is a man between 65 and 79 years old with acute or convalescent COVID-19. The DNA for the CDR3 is TGTGCCAGCAGTTACTGGCTTGGTCTAGCGGGGGAGACGCGCACAGATACGCAGTATTTT. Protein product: CASSYWLGLAGETRTDTQYF.